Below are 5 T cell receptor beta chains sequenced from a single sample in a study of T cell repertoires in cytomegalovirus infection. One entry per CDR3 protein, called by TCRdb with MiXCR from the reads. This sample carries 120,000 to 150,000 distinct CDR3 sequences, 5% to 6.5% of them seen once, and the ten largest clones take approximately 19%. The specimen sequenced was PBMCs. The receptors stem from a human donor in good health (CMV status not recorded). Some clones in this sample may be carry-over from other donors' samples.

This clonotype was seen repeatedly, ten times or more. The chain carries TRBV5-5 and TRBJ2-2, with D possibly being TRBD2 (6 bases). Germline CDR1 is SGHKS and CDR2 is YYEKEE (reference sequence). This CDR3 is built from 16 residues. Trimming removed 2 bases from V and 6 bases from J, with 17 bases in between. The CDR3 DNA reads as TGTGCCAGCAGCTTTGCGGGGAACAAGGGCGCCGGGGAGCTGTTTTTT. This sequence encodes CASSFAGNKGAGELFF.

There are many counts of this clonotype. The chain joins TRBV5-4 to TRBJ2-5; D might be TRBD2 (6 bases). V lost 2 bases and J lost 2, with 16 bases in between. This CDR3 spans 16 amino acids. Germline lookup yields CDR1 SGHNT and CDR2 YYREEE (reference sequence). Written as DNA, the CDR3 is TGTGCCAGCAGCTTCAGTGGGGGGATTGGGCAAGAGACCCAGTACTTC. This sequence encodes CASSFSGGIGQETQYF. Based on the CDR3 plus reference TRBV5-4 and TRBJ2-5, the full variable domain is ETGVTQSPTHLIKTRGQQVTLRCSSQSGHNTVSWYQQALGQGPQFIFQYYREEENGRGNFPPRFSGLQFPNYSSELNVNALELDDSALYLCASSFSGGIGQETQYFGPGTRLLVL.

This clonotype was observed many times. The CDR3, as DNA: TGTGCCAGCAGCTTATTTACGGGCGAGACCCAGTACTTC. Translating it yields CASSLFTGETQYF. The rearrangement uses TRBV7-4 and TRBJ2-5; no clear D. The V gene lost 2 bases and the J gene lost 5 bases, with 9 bases spanning the gap. Germline V gene data show CDR1 as SGHVT and CDR2 as SQSDAQ. This CDR3 has 13 residues.

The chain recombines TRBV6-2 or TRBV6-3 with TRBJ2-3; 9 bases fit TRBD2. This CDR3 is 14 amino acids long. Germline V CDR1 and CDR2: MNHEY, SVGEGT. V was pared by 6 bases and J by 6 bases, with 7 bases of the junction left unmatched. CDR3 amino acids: CASSPVTSGDTQYF. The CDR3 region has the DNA TGTGCCAGCAGCCCCGTGACTAGCGGCGATACGCAGTATTTT.

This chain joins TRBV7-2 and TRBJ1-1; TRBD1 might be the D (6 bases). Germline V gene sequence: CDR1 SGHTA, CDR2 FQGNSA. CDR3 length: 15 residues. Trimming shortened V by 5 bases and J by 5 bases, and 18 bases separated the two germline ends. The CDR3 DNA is TGTGCCAGCAGCCTAAGGGGGTCGGGGAGAACTGAAGCTTTCTTT. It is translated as CASSLRGSGRTEAFF.